This T cell receptor (beta chain) was obtained from a study of radiotherapy plus CTLA-4 blockade in lung cancer. Study at large: Patients showed objective responses in about 18% of cases and disease control in under 40%.

Clones were sequenced by immunoSEQ multiplex PCR, and TCRdb holds only the in-frame ones, with some missing. Of some 110,000 clones in the sample, 85% to 90% were seen once. Regarding this clone: Its antigen is still unknown. The same CDR3 arises from other DNA sequences in this sample as well.

Per germline, CDR1 SGDLS and CDR2 YYNGEE. This CDR3 spans 12 amino acids. Trimming removed 2 bases at V and 3 bases at J, with 4 bases between. Chemo-refractory metastatic non-small-cell lung cancer patients underwent focal radiation alongside CTLA-4 blockade with ipilimumab. Study-level points and caveats: Reports state that early shifts in blood T cell clones, with interferon-beta, best predicted response.

The chain uses TRBV9 and TRBJ2-3; no reliable D call. The TCR originated in a human donor with non-small cell lung cancer that progressed on radiotherapy plus ipilimumab. Specimen: peripheral blood, collected from a patient treated with radiotherapy plus ipilimumab. CDR3 residues: CASSVGTDTQYF. The CDR3 region has the DNA TGTGCCAGCAGCGTCGGGACAGATACGCAGTATTTT.